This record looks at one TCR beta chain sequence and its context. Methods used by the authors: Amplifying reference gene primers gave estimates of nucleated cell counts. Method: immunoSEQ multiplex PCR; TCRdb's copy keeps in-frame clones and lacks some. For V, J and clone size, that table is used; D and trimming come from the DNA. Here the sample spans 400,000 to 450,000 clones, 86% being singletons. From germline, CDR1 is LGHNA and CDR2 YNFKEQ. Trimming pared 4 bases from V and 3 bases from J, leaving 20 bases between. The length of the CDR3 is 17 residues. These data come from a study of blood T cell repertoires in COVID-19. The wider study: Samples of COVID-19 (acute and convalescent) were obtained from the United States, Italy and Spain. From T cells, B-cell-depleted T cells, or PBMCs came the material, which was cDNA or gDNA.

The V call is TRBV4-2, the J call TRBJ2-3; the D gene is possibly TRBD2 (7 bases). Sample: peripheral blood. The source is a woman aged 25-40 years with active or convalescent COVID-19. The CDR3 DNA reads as TGTGCCAGCAGCCTAAGGGGGGGGTACGAGTCAACAGATACGCAGTATTTT. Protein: CASSLRGGYESTDTQYF.